Listed here are 17 T cell receptor beta chains from one sample, sequenced in a study of OX40 agonist ivuxolimab in advanced cancers. Clones were read by immunoSEQ multiplex PCR, and TCRdb kept only the in-frame ones, dropping some. The sample shows approximately 91,000 clones, roughly 85% of them seen only once. The specimen comprised CD4+ or CD8+ T cells sorted from blood, sampled in a trial of the OX40 agonist ivuxolimab. The receptors come from an adult with an advanced solid tumor such as melanoma, head and neck, liver or kidney cancer.

The count of this clone is one. The V and J genes are TRBV7-2 and TRBJ2-1, with D unclear. Trimming cost V 5 bases and J 9 bases, with 8 bases left between them. CDR3 length: 11 amino acids. Germline assignment: CDR1 SGHTA and CDR2 FQGNSA. The CDR3 nucleotides are TGTGCCAGCAGCCCACCAGGTGAGCAGTTCTTC. Translated, it gives CASSPPGEQFF.

The chain combines TRBV6-4 with TRBJ1-2; D is undetermined. V was shortened by 2 bases and J by 2 bases, with 6 bases between the two germline ends. The CDR3 runs 13 residues. Looked up from germline, CDR1 is MRHNA and CDR2 is SNTAGT. CDR3 sequence reads: CASSDGNNYGYTF. CDR3 in DNA: TGTGCCAGCAGTGACGGTAACAACTATGGCTACACCTTC.

The gene calls are TRBV5-4 and TRBJ1-2, with 10 nucleotides matching TRBD1. Germline V gene lookup returns CDR1 SGHNT and CDR2 YYREEE (reference sequence). This CDR3 has 15 amino acids. V lost 4 bases to trimming and J lost 3 bases; unmatched junction nucleotides: 6. The CDR3 region is CASSSRQGADYGYTF. The CDR3 DNA follows: TGTGCCAGCAGCAGTCGACAGGGGGCCGACTATGGCTACACCTTC.

The chain combines TRBV5-6 with TRBJ1-4; maybe TRBD1 (5 bases). The CDR3 loop spans 16 amino acids. CDR1 is SGHDT and CDR2 is YYEEEE in the germline V gene. Deletions cut 4 bases from V and 0 bases from J, with 13 bases between. The CDR3 nucleotides read TGTGCCAGCAGCCCATACAGGTCTTCAACTAATGAAAAACTGTTTTTT. This sequence encodes CASSPYRSSTNEKLFF.

A single count supports this clone. The V call is TRBV19, the J call TRBJ1-4; possibly TRBD1 for D (6 bases). The CDR3 length is 16 residues. Germline V gene data show CDR1 as LNHDA and CDR2 as SQIVND (reference sequence). Between the trimmed V and J ends, which lost 6 bases and 7 bases, there was a span of 21 bases. The CDR3 bases are TGTGCCAGTAGCCCTACCCGCGACAGGATGGGTGAAAAACTGTTTTTT. Protein sequence: CASSPTRDRMGEKLFF.

The chain is built from TRBV28 and TRBJ2-1, with a tentative D call TRBD2 (6 bases). V was cut by 2 bases and J by 6 bases, with 20 bases left in between. Germline assignment: CDR1 MDHEN and CDR2 SYDVKM. The length of the CDR3 is 17 residues. The CDR3 sequence: CASSLPSTRGTLNEQFF. DNA for the CDR3: TGTGCCAGCAGTTTACCCTCTACCCGGGGGACCCTCAATGAGCAGTTCTTC. Complete variable domain (other parts from reference TRBV28 and TRBJ2-1): DVKVTQSSRYLVKRTGEKVFLECVQDMDHENMFWYRQDPGLGLRLIYFSYDVKMKEKGDIPEGYSVSREKKERFSLILESASTNQTSMYLCASSLPSTRGTLNEQFFGPGTRLTVL.

The genes are TRBV2 and TRBJ2-5; possible D gene TRBD2, 6 bases. V shed 4 bases and J shed 5 bases, with 14 bases lying between them. There are 14 residues in the CDR3. Germline V gives CDR1 SNHLY, CDR2 FYNNEI. CDR3 sequence (DNA): TGTGCCAGCAGTGGGACTACCTCAGGGGAGACCCAGTACTTC. Its protein product is CASSGTTSGETQYF.

The chain carries TRBV4-1 and TRBJ1-3; 8 bases map to TRBD1. Looked up from germline, CDR1 is MGHRA and CDR2 is YSYEKL. CDR3 size: 15 residues. Losses at the gene ends were 4 bases for V and 4 bases for J; bases not matched to a gene: 6. The DNA for the CDR3 is TGCGCCAGCAGCCCCGGACAGGGTGACGGAAACACCATATATTTT. Amino acids: CASSPGQGDGNTIYF.

V is TRBV7-2 and J is TRBJ1-2; no definite D call. CDR1 is SGHTA, CDR2 FQGNSA, per germline. The ends were cut back, 1 base at V and 4 bases at J, with 16 bases in the middle. This CDR3 is built from 16 residues. CDR3 sequence reads: CASSLDFSSTRYGYTF. CDR3 coding DNA: TGTGCCAGCAGCTTAGATTTTTCTAGTACCCGCTATGGCTACACCTTC.

The rearrangement joins TRBV7-9 to TRBJ1-2; D unclear. Germline V gene sequence: CDR1 SEHNR, CDR2 FQNEAQ (reference sequence). The CDR3 is made up of 13 amino acids. With 1 base removed from V and 4 bases from J, the gap between germline ends came to 7 bases. The CDR3 protein is CASSLEMAYGYTF. For the CDR3, the DNA is TGTGCCAGCAGCTTAGAGATGGCCTATGGCTACACCTTC.

The rearrangement links TRBV18 to TRBJ1-2; 7 bases align to TRBD1. The CDR3 sequence is 15 residues long. Germline V gene data show CDR1 as KGHSH and CDR2 as LQKENI. V lost 2 bases to trimming and J lost 4 bases; unmatched junction nucleotides: 7. CDR3: CASSPGPDRPYGYTF. Written as DNA, the CDR3 is TGTGCCAGCTCACCAGGTCCGGACAGGCCCTATGGCTACACCTTC. Complete variable domain (other parts from reference TRBV18 and TRBJ1-2): NAGVMQNPRHLVRRRGQEARLRCSPMKGHSHVYWYRQLPEEGLKFMVYLQKENIIDESGMPKERFSAEFPKEGPSILRIQQVVRGDSAAYFCASSPGPDRPYGYTFGSGTRLTVV.

The genes are TRBV2 and TRBJ2-7; 11 bases agree with TRBD1. Trimming took 5 bases from V and 4 from J; bases not matched to a gene: 4. The V gene's germline CDR1 is SNHLY and CDR2 FYNNEI. The CDR3 sequence is 14 residues long. DNA of the CDR3: TGTGCCAGCAGTAAGGGACAGGGGGGGTACGAGCAGTACTTC. The encoded protein is CASSKGQGGYEQYF. The variable domain in full, completed from reference TRBV2 and TRBJ2-7, reads EPEVTQTPSHQVTQMGQEVILRCVPISNHLYFYWYRQILGQKVEFLVSFYNNEISEKSEIFDDQFSVERPDGSNFTLKIRSTKLEDSAMYFCASSKGQGGYEQYFGPGTRLTVT.

The chain employs TRBV29-1 and TRBJ2-5; 9 nucleotides agree with TRBD2. The germline gives CDR1 SQVTM, CDR2 ANQGSEA. This CDR3 is 13 amino acids long. With V trimmed by 4 bases and J by 1 base, 1 base remained unmatched. CDR3 in DNA: TGCAGCGTTGGTAGCGGGGGCCAAGAGACCCAGTACTTC. It yields the protein CSVGSGGQETQYF.

The chain couples TRBV28 to TRBJ2-2, with D unresolved. Germline V gives CDR1 MDHEN, CDR2 SYDVKM. The CDR3 has 13 amino acids. Trimming took off 7 bases at V and 1 base at J, with 7 bases between the two ends. The CDR3 protein is CASISLNTGELFF. The CDR3 bases are TGTGCCAGCATCTCCCTGAACACCGGGGAGCTGTTTTTT.

A remark on this clone: The junction and the germline gene differ at one end; a read error may be behind it. This chain uses TRBV5-1 with TRBJ1-2; TRBD1 is a possible D gene (5 bases). CDR3 length: 13 residues. Germline loops: CDR1 SGHRS, CDR2 YFSETQ. The CDR3 DNA follows: TGTGCCAGCAGCTTCGGGGCGGACTATGGCTACACCTTC. It codes for CASSFGADYGYTF.

The rearrangement links TRBV5-4 to TRBJ1-6; D might be TRBD1 (6 bases). The V and J ends lost 0 bases and 9 bases respectively, with 16 bases between them. Germline CDR1 is SGHNT and CDR2 is YYREEE (reference sequence). This CDR3 region has 16 residues. DNA of the CDR3: TGTGCCAGCAGCTTGGTGGGGGCGGTTGAGTCTTCACCCCTCCACTTT. Translating it yields CASSLVGAVESSPLHF.

This clone was recorded once. The gene calls are TRBV7-9 and TRBJ1-4; possible D gene TRBD1, 5 bases. Looked up from germline, CDR1 is SEHNR and CDR2 is FQNEAQ (reference sequence). The CDR3 runs 15 residues. V was shortened by 1 base and J by 4 bases, with 10 bases between the two germline ends. The CDR3 loop reads CASSLDVGDNEKLFF. The CDR3 coding sequence is TGTGCCAGCAGCTTAGATGTAGGGGATAATGAAAAACTGTTTTTT. Drawing the rest from reference TRBV7-9 and TRBJ1-4, the complete variable domain is DTGVSQNPRHKITKRGQNVTFRCDPISEHNRLYWYRQTLGQGPEFLTYFQNEAQLEKSRLLSDRFSAERPKGSFSTLEIQRTEQGDSAMYLCASSLDVGDNEKLFFGSGTQLSVL.